Sequencing of this T cell receptor (beta chain) was carried out in a study of cytomegalovirus exposure and HLA in healthy donors. The PCR used 60 Vbeta and 13 Jbeta primers. Profiling relied on immunoSEQ multiplex PCR, and the TCRdb table lists in-frame clones only, not all of them. Of more than 110,000 clones listed, over 75% were seen once; the top ten hold 2% to 2.5%. Note on this clone: Its target is not known.

Findings and limits, study-wide: Reports described diagnosis of cytomegalovirus status by the classifier as highly specific and sensitive. Sequencing likely caused a cluster of highly shared sequence variants. Analyzed later, most CMV-associated TCR beta chains appeared HLA-restricted. There were three CMV-associated chains whose specificity for CMV antigens was confirmed in vitro.

V was clipped by 5 bases and J by 8 bases, with 18 bases between them. Germline V lookup: CDR1 SGHVS, CDR2 FQNEAQ. This CDR3 comprises 15 residues. The chain links TRBV7-8 to TRBJ1-4, with D uncertain. Sequenced input: PBMCs. The sequence derives from a man aged 25-45 years in good health and CMV-seronegative. CDR3 nucleotides: TGTGCCAGCAGCCCCCCCCGAACCGGAGGGGAAAAACTGTTTTTT. Encoded protein: CASSPPRTGGEKLFF.